Following are 8 T cell receptor beta chains from one sample sequenced in a study of graft-versus-host responses after intestinal transplantation. No antigens are known for them. Generated by immunoSEQ multiplex PCR, the TCRdb table keeps only in-frame clones and is missing some. The data show roughly 120,000 clones, more than 90% seen once. Sequences were derived from unstimulated CD4+ T cells sorted from spleen or lymph node cells, sampled before transplant. These receptors all come from a human donor who was the organ donor for an intestinal transplant.

J is TRBJ2-2 and V is TRBV5-6, with 9 bases identical to TRBD1. Germline V CDR1 and CDR2: SGHDT, YYEEEE. V shed 4 bases and J 4 bases; nucleotides not matched to a gene: 2. This CDR3 has 14 residues. This chain's CDR3 is CASSPTGGTGELFF. The CDR3 nucleotides are TGTGCCAGCAGCCCGACAGGGGGCACCGGGGAGCTGTTTTTT.

The chain links TRBV30 to TRBJ2-3; D remains unclear. Germline V gives CDR1 GTSNPN, CDR2 SVGIG (reference sequence). This CDR3 has 11 residues. V was trimmed by 5 bases and J by 0 bases, leaving 3 bases between them. The CDR3 DNA follows: TGTGCCTGGGCCAGCACAGATACGCAGTATTTT. Amino acid sequence: CAWASTDTQYF.

CDR3 sequence: CASGVDTEAFF. DNA for the CDR3: TGTGCTAGCGGGGTTGACACTGAAGCTTTCTTT. The rearrangement links TRBV12-5 to TRBJ1-1; D not resolved. Germline V gene data show CDR1 as LGHNT and CDR2 as FRNRAP. V dropped 9 bases and J dropped 3 bases, with 8 bases sitting between them. The CDR3 is 11 residues long.

This chain connects TRBV2 to TRBJ1-2; D is ambiguous. The CDR3 sequence is 15 residues long. Trimming stripped 2 bases from V and 8 bases from J, with 18 bases between. The V gene's germline CDR1 is SNHLY and CDR2 FYNNEI. CDR3 DNA: TGTGCCAGCAGTGAACATCTAGGTACAATTAGCGGCTACACCTTC. This translates into CASSEHLGTISGYTF.

In its sample, this clone was seen once. The chain is built from TRBV9 and TRBJ2-3; D is unclear. There are 14 residues in the CDR3. V was cut by 0 bases and J by 1 base, with 6 bases left in between. Germline values: CDR1 SGDLS, CDR2 YYNGEE. CDR3 residues: CASSVGTGTDTQYF. The CDR3, as DNA: TGTGCCAGCAGCGTAGGGACCGGCACAGATACGCAGTATTTT.

The V call is TRBV25-1, the J call TRBJ2-1; D is unresolved. The V end lost 0 bases, the J end lost 0 bases, and 15 bases lay between the germline ends. Germline CDR1 MGHDK, CDR2 SYGVNS. The CDR3 length is 18 residues. DNA of the CDR3: TGTGCCAGCAGTGAATATAAATCGGGCTCCAGCTCCTACAATGAGCAGTTCTTC. This gives the protein CASSEYKSGSSSYNEQFF.

The chain employs TRBV4-3 and TRBJ2-5; D may be TRBD2 (5 bases). Germline V lookup: CDR1 LGHNA, CDR2 YSLEER. With 0 bases removed from V and 11 bases from J, the gap between germline ends came to 19 bases. The CDR3 spans 15 residues. The CDR3 nucleotides are TGCGCCAGCAGCCAAGATGAAGCCAGGTCGAGGGAGCAGTACTTC. Translation: CASSQDEARSREQYF.

The chain is built from TRBV7-2 and TRBJ2-3, with D hard to call. The length of the CDR3 is 13 residues. Germline V CDR1 and CDR2: SGHTA, FQGNSA. V dropped 4 bases and J dropped 1 base, with 6 bases sitting between them. The chain's CDR3 is CASSSLGTDTQYF. CDR3 DNA sequence: TGTGCCAGCAGCTCCCTGGGCACAGATACGCAGTATTTT. The full variable domain, completed using reference TRBV7-2 and TRBJ2-3, is GAGVSQSPSNKVTEKGKDVELRCDPISGHTALYWYRQSLGQGLEFLIYFQGNSAPDKSGLPSDRFSAERTGGSVSTLTIQRTQQEDSAVYLCASSSLGTDTQYFGPGTRLTVL.